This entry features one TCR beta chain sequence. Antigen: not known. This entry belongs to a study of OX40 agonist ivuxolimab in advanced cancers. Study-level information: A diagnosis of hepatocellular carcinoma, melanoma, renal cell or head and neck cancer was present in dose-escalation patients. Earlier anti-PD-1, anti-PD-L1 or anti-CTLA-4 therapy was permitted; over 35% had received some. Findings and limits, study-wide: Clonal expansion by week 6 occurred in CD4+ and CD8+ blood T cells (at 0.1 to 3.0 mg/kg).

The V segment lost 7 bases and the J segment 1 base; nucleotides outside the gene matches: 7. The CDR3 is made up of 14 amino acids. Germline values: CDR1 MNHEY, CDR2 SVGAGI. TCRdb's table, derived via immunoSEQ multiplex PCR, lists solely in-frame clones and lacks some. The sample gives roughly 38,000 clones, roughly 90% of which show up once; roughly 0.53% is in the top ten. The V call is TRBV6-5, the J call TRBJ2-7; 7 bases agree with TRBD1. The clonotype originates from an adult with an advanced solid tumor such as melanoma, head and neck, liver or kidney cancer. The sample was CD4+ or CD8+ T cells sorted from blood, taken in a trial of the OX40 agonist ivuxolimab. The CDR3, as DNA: TGTGCCAGCAAAAGGGGGACAGCTTCCTACGAGCAGTACTTC. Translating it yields CASKRGTASYEQYF.